The 25 T cell receptor beta chains below were found in one sample sequenced in a study of identical twins. TCRdb reanalysed the 5' RACE reads using MiXCR and keeps one entry per CDR3 protein. The sample shows 550,000 to 700,000 distinct CDR3 sequences, less than 25% of them seen only once. These sequences were also reported in another study, on T cells expressing NK-cell markers.

The sample consisted of PBMCs. These receptors originate from a woman younger than 30 in good health.

V and J are TRBV20-1 and TRBJ1-2, with 7 bases identical to TRBD1. The J segment lost 7 bases and the V segment lost 0 bases, leaving 5 bases of the junction unmatched. Looked up from germline, CDR1 is DFQATT and CDR2 is SNEGSKA (reference sequence). The CDR3 consists of 13 residues. The DNA for the CDR3 is TGCAGTGCTAGAGATAGGAGACAGGGTGGCTACACCTTC. Encoded protein: CSARDRRQGGYTF.

The chain carries TRBV3-1 and TRBJ1-3; D call uncertain. Trimming removed 0 bases at V and 8 bases at J, with 8 bases between. The CDR3 totals 13 residues. Per the germline V gene, CDR1 is LGHDT and CDR2 is YNNKEL (reference sequence). The CDR3 DNA reads TGTGCCAGCAGCCAAGAATTCTTGGACACCATATATTTT. It encodes CASSQEFLDTIYF.

The chain links TRBV5-1 to TRBJ2-5; perhaps TRBD1 as D (6 bases). Per the germline V gene, CDR1 is SGHRS and CDR2 is YFSETQ. This CDR3 region has 14 residues. Deletions cut 0 bases from V and 7 bases from J, with 13 bases between. This CDR3 reads CASSLDRVRGTQYF. The CDR3 coding sequence is TGCGCCAGCAGCTTGGACAGGGTCCGCGGGACCCAGTACTTC.

This clonotype turned up a few times. The chain uses TRBV20-1 and TRBJ2-7; unclear D gene. This CDR3 region has 11 residues. Trimming pared 3 bases from V and 6 bases from J, leaving 9 bases between. CDR1 and CDR2 from the germline V gene are DFQATT and SNEGSKA (reference sequence). The CDR3 protein is CSASWGSEQYF. In nucleotides, the CDR3 is TGCAGTGCTAGCTGGGGTAGCGAGCAGTACTTC.

This clonotype was counted only a few times. V and J are TRBV20-1 and TRBJ2-1; 8 nucleotides match TRBD2. Trimming removed 3 bases from V and 1 base from J; junction bases left unmatched: 5. Germline V lookup: CDR1 DFQATT, CDR2 SNEGSKA (reference sequence). This CDR3 contains 15 residues. For the CDR3, the DNA is TGCAGTGCTAGCGGGAGGGGTATGTCCTACAATGAGCAGTTCTTC. Amino acids: CSASGRGMSYNEQFF.

This clonotype occurred many times. The J gene is TRBJ1-3, the V gene TRBV29-1; D unclear. Trimming took 5 bases from V and 0 from J, leaving 5 bases between them. Germline V gene lookup returns CDR1 SQVTM and CDR2 ANQGSEA. The CDR3 sequence is 12 residues long. The DNA for the CDR3 is TGCAGCGTTTACGACTCTGGAAACACCATATATTTT. It yields the protein CSVYDSGNTIYF.

The V and J genes are TRBV20-1 and TRBJ1-1, with 7 nucleotides matching TRBD1. Germline CDR1 is DFQATT and CDR2 is SNEGSKA (reference sequence). CDR3 size: 12 residues. The J segment lost 4 bases and the V segment lost 5 bases, leaving 4 bases of the junction unmatched. The CDR3 reads CSAGRTGTEAFF. The CDR3 nucleotides read TGCAGTGCTGGCCGGACAGGCACTGAAGCTTTCTTT.

This clonotype was observed many times. This chain uses TRBV29-1 with TRBJ2-2, with a tentative D call TRBD2 (6 bases). V lost 6 bases and J 6 bases, leaving 14 bases between the germline ends. CDR1 and CDR2 from the germline V gene are SQVTM and ANQGSEA. The CDR3 consists of 13 residues. CDR3 in amino acids: CSVGTRIAGELFF. DNA for the CDR3: TGCAGCGTCGGGACTCGTATTGCCGGGGAGCTGTTTTTT.

This clonotype was seen a few times. J is TRBJ2-7 and V is TRBV12-3 or TRBV12-4; D may be TRBD1 (5 bases). V lost 8 bases, J lost 6 bases, and 17 bases lay in between. The CDR3 covers 13 residues. The CDR3 here is CASGARVSSEQYF. In DNA, the CDR3 is TGTGCCAGCGGGGCTAGGGTATCGAGCGAGCAGTACTTC.

This clonotype was seen more than once but under ten times. The V and J genes are TRBV5-1 and TRBJ2-5, with 7 nucleotides matching TRBD2. The V gene end was trimmed by 1 base and the J gene end by 0 bases; junction bases not matched to a gene: 9. The CDR3 sequence is 17 residues long. Per germline, CDR1 SGHRS and CDR2 YFSETQ. The CDR3 protein is CASSLRERAGNQETQYF. The DNA for the CDR3 is TGCGCCAGCAGCTTGCGCGAACGAGCGGGGAACCAAGAGACCCAGTACTTC.

V gene TRBV27 combines with J gene TRBJ1-1, with TRBD1 matching 9 bases. The trim removed 5 bases at V and 3 bases at J, leaving 10 bases unmatched. Germline V CDR1 and CDR2: MNHEY, SMNVEV (reference sequence). This CDR3 spans 16 amino acids. CDR3: CASSPGGTGYYTEAFF. The CDR3 DNA sequence: TGTGCCAGCAGTCCCGGAGGGACAGGGTATTACACTGAAGCTTTCTTT.

This clonotype was seen more than once but under ten times. The genes are TRBV2 and TRBJ2-1, with 7 bases matching TRBD2. This CDR3 has 15 residues. Per the germline V gene, CDR1 is SNHLY and CDR2 is FYNNEI. Trimming took 6 bases from V and 5 from J; bases not matched to a gene: 10. CDR3 region: CASRPGGIGHNEQFF. DNA for the CDR3: TGTGCCAGCAGGCCGGGGGGAATAGGCCACAATGAGCAGTTCTTC.

This clonotype showed up just a few times. The rearrangement uses TRBV5-1 and TRBJ2-1; 7 positions match TRBD1. This CDR3 region has 16 residues. J lost 4 bases, V lost 4 bases, and 11 bases had no gene match. The germline CDR1 and CDR2 sequences are SGHRS and YFSETQ. The CDR3 protein is CASSVAGTVSYNEQFF. DNA of the CDR3: TGCGCCAGCAGCGTCGCCGGGACAGTAAGTTACAATGAGCAGTTCTTC.

The V gene is TRBV29-1, the J gene TRBJ2-1, with 7 positions matching TRBD2. Per the germline V gene, CDR1 is SQVTM and CDR2 is ANQGSEA. The CDR3 loop spans 11 amino acids. Unmatched junction bases numbered 5, after V lost 7 bases and J lost 8 bases. The CDR3 region is CSAASGYEQFF. The CDR3 region has the DNA TGCAGCGCCGCTAGCGGCTATGAGCAGTTCTTC.

This clonotype has more than one count but fewer than ten. This chain connects TRBV7-8 to TRBJ2-1, with TRBD2 as a possible D gene (7 bases). The CDR3 is 15 residues long. With 6 bases removed from V and 6 bases from J, the gap between germline ends came to 18 bases. The V gene's germline CDR1 is SGHVS and CDR2 FQNEAQ. For the CDR3, the DNA is TGTGCCAGCAGTTTGGGAGGGGGGATTTTCAATGAGCAGTTCTTC. This gives the protein CASSLGGGIFNEQFF.

The rearrangement links TRBV7-9 to TRBJ2-1; 9 bases are a match to TRBD1. The CDR3 has 13 amino acids. Germline-derived CDR1 and CDR2 are SEHNR and FQNEAQ (reference sequence). Trimming took 10 bases from V and 2 from J; bases not matched to a gene: 3. CDR3 sequence: CATGTGPYNEQFF. The DNA of the CDR3 is TGTGCCACCGGGACAGGGCCCTACAATGAGCAGTTCTTC.

This clonotype was seen a handful of times. The chain has TRBV29-1 and TRBJ2-1; D ambiguous. From germline, CDR1 is SQVTM and CDR2 ANQGSEA. The CDR3 is 11 amino acids. The ends were cut back, 7 bases at V and 9 bases at J, with 13 bases in the middle. CDR3 sequence (DNA): TGCAGCGCCGATCTGATGAGTGAGCAGTTCTTC. It translates to CSADLMSEQFF.

J is TRBJ2-7 and V is TRBV15; TRBD1 matches 8 bases. CDR3 length equals 14 residues. After removal of 0 bases from V and 3 bases from J, the junction contained 1 base not matched to a gene. The germline gives CDR1 LNHNV, CDR2 YYDKDF (reference sequence). Here the CDR3 DNA reads TGTGCCACCAGCAGAGAAGGACAGGGCTACGAGCAGTACTTC. Translation gives CATSREGQGYEQYF.

This clonotype was seen many times. The chain couples TRBV5-1 to TRBJ2-1; 8 bases agree with TRBD2. The CDR3 consists of 14 residues. Per the germline V gene, CDR1 is SGHRS and CDR2 is YFSETQ. The V segment lost 3 bases and the J segment 9 bases; nucleotides outside the gene matches: 8. CDR3 DNA: TGCGCCAGCAGCTCCGGGACTAGGGATGGTGAGCAGTTCTTC. As protein: CASSSGTRDGEQFF.

This clonotype was observed a few times. The V and J genes are TRBV9 and TRBJ2-5; 9 nucleotides agree with TRBD2. The germline gives CDR1 SGDLS, CDR2 YYNGEE. After removal of 2 bases from V and 2 bases from J, the junction contained 1 base not matched to a gene. The CDR3 totals 14 residues. This CDR3 reads CASSVTSGQETQYF. Written as DNA, the CDR3 is TGTGCCAGCAGCGTTACTAGCGGGCAAGAGACCCAGTACTTC.

V usage is TRBV12-3 or TRBV12-4 and J usage is TRBJ2-3, with D perhaps matching TRBD2 (5 bases). The CDR3 loop spans 12 amino acids. V lost 5 bases and J 8 bases, leaving 11 bases between the germline ends. The CDR3 loop is CASSRGWTTQYF. The CDR3 DNA follows: TGTGCCAGCAGTCGCGGGTGGACTACGCAGTATTTT.

This clonotype was observed a handful of times. The genes are TRBV20-1 and TRBJ2-3; D gene ambiguous. CDR1 and CDR2 from the germline V gene are DFQATT and SNEGSKA (reference sequence). This CDR3 has 12 amino acids. V shed 6 bases and J shed 5 bases, with 12 bases lying between them. The CDR3 DNA reads as TGCAGTGCCACGCCAACTGGAGATACGCAGTATTTT. Translation gives CSATPTGDTQYF.

V is TRBV2 and J is TRBJ2-1; D uncertain. CDR1 and CDR2 (germline): SNHLY, FYNNEI. V was cut by 10 bases and J by 0 bases, with 4 bases left in between. The CDR3 contains 11 residues. CDR3 protein: CAKSSYNEQFF. In DNA form, the CDR3 reads TGTGCCAAGAGCTCCTACAATGAGCAGTTCTTC.

DNA of the CDR3: TGTGCCAGCAGTCAACGGCCGAACACTGAAGCTTTCTTT. It yields the protein CASSQRPNTEAFF. The gene calls are TRBV6-1 and TRBJ1-1; D remains ambiguous. Trimming shortened V by 5 bases and J by 1 base, and 8 bases separated the two germline ends. This CDR3 is built from 13 residues. Per the germline V gene, CDR1 is MNHNS and CDR2 is SASEGT.

This clonotype came up a few times. The gene calls are TRBV6-1 and TRBJ2-3; 11 nucleotides line up with TRBD2. The CDR3 consists of 15 residues. V shed 7 bases and J 5 bases; nucleotides not matched to a gene: 8. Germline CDR1 and CDR2: MNHNS and SASEGT. The CDR3: CASKKLAGVGDTQYF. The CDR3 bases are TGTGCCAGCAAGAAACTAGCGGGAGTAGGAGATACGCAGTATTTT.